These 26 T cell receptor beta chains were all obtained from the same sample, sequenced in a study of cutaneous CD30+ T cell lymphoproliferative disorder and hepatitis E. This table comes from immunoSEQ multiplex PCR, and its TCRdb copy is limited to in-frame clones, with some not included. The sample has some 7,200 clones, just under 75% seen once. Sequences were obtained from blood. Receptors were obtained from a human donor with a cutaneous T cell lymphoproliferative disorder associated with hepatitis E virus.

This chain's CDR3 is CASSIGPSGAYEQYF. DNA of the CDR3: TGTGCCAGTAGTATAGGACCCTCCGGTGCCTACGAGCAGTACTTC. This chain connects TRBV19 to TRBJ2-7; D remains unclear. CDR1 and CDR2 from the germline V gene are LNHDA and SQIVND (reference sequence). The CDR3 consists of 15 residues. With 1 base removed from V and 2 bases from J, the gap between germline ends came to 12 bases.

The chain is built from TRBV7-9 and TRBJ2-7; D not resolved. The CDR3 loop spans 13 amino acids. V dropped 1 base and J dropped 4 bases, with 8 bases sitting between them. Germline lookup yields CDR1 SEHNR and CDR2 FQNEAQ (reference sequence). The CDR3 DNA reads TGTGCCAGCAGCTTAGGTTTGGGTTACGAGCAGTACTTC. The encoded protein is CASSLGLGYEQYF.

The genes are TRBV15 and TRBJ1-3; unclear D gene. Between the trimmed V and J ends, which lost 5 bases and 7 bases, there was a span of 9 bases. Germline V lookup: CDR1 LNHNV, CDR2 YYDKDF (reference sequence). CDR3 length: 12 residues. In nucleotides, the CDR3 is TGTGCCACCAGCGGATCTTCGAACACCATATATTTT. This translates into CATSGSSNTIYF.

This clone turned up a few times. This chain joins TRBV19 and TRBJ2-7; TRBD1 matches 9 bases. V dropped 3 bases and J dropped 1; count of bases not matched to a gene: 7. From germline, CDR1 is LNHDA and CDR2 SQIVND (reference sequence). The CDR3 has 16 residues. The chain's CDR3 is CASSIMGQGNSYEQYF. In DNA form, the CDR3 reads TGTGCCAGTAGTATCATGGGACAGGGTAATTCCTACGAGCAGTACTTC.

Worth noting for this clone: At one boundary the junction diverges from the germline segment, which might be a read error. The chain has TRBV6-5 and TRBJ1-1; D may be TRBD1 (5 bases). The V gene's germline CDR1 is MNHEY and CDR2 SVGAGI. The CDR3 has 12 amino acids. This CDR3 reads CASSSADSSWTF. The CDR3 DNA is TGTGCCAGCAGTTCTGCCGACAGTTCCTGGACCTTT.

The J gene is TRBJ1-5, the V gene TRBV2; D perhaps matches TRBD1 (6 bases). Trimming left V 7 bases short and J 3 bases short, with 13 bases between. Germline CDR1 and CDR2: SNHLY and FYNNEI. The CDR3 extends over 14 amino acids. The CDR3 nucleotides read TGTGCCAGCAAAGGGGGGAGCGACAATCAGCCCCAGCATTTT. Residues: CASKGGSDNQPQHF.

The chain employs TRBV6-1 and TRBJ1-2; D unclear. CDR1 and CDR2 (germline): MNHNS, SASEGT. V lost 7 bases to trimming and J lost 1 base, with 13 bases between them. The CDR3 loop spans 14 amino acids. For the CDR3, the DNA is TGTGCCAGCACCAAACGAGGAGGTAACTATGGCTACACCTTC. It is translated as CASTKRGGNYGYTF.

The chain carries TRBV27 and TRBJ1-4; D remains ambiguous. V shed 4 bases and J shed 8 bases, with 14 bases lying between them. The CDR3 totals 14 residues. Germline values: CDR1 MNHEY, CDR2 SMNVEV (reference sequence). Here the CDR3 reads CASSSGFDKEKLFF. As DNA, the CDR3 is TGTGCCAGCAGTTCCGGCTTCGATAAGGAAAAACTGTTTTTT.

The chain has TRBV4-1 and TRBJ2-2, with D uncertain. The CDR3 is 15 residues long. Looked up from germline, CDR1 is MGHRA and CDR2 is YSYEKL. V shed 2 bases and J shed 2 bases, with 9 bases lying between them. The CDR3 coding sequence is TGCGCCAGCAGCCAACAGGACCCTAACACCGGGGAGCTGTTTTTT. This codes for CASSQQDPNTGELFF.

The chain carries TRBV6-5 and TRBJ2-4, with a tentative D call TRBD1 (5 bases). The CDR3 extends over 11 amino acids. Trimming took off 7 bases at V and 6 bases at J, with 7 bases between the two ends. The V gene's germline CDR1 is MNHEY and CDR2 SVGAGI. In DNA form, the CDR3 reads TGTGCCAGCAATCAGGGAAACATTCAGTACTTC. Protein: CASNQGNIQYF.

The CDR3 nucleotides are TGTGCCAGCAGTTTGGACGGGGCAACTAATGAAAAACTGTTTTTT. As protein: CASSLDGATNEKLFF. The chain links TRBV28 to TRBJ1-4; no reliable D call. This CDR3 comprises 15 residues. Looked up from germline, CDR1 is MDHEN and CDR2 is SYDVKM. Deletions cut 3 bases from V and 0 bases from J, with 8 bases between.

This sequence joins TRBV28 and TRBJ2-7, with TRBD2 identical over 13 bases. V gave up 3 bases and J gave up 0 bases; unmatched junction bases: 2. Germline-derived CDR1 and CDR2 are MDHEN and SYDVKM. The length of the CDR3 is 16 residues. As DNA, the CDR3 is TGTGCCAGCAGTTTCTGGACTAGCGGGAGCTCCTACGAGCAGTACTTC. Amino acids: CASSFWTSGSSYEQYF.

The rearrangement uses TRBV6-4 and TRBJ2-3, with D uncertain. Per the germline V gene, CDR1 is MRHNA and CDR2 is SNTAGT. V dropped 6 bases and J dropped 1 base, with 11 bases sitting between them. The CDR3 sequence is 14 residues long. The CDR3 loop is CASSDSVGTDTQYF. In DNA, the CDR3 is TGTGCCAGCAGCGATTCTGTGGGCACAGATACGCAGTATTTT.

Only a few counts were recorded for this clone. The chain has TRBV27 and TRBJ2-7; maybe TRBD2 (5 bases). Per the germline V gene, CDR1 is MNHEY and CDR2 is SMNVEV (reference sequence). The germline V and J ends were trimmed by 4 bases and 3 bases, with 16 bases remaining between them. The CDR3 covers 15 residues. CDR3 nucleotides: TGTGCCAGCAGTTACCGAGGGAATACTTACTACGAGCAGTACTTC. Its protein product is CASSYRGNTYYEQYF.

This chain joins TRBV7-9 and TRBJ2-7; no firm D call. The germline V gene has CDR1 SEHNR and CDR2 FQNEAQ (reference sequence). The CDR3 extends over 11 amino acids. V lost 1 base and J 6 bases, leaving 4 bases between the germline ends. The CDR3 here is CASSLGAEQYF. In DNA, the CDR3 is TGTGCCAGCAGCTTAGGAGCCGAGCAGTACTTC.

In DNA, the CDR3 is TGTGCCAGCAGAGCCCCCTTCGCCGACAGAAACCAAGAGACCCAGTACTTC. It specifies CASRAPFADRNQETQYF. The chain recombines TRBV27 with TRBJ2-5; tentatively, D is TRBD1 (5 bases). CDR1 and CDR2 (germline): MNHEY, SMNVEV (reference sequence). Trimming shortened V by 6 bases and J by 0 bases, and 20 bases separated the two germline ends. CDR3 length: 17 residues.

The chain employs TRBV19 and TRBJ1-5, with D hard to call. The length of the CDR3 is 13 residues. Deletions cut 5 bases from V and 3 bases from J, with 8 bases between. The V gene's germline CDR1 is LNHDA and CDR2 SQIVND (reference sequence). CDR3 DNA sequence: TGTGCCAGTAGTCAAGACACCAATCAGCCCCAGCATTTT. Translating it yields CASSQDTNQPQHF.

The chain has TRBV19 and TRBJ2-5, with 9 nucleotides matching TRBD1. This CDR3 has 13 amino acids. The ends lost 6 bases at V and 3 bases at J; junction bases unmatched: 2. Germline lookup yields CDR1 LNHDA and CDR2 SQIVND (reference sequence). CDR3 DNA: TGTGCCAGTAGACGACAGGGGGAAGAGACCCAGTACTTC. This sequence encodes CASRRQGEETQYF.

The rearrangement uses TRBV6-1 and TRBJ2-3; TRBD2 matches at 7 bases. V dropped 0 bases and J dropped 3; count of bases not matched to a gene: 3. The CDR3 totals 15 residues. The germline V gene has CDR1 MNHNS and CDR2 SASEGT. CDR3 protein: CASSEAGGVTDTQYF. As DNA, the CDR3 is TGTGCCAGCAGTGAAGCGGGGGGGGTTACAGATACGCAGTATTTT.

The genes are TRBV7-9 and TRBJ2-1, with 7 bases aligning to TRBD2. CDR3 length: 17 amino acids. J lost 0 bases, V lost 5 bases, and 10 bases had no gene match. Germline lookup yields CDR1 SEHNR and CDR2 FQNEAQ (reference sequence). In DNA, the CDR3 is TGTGCCAGCAGCGGCGAGCGGGGCGGGAGCTCCTACAATGAGCAGTTCTTC. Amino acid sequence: CASSGERGGSSYNEQFF. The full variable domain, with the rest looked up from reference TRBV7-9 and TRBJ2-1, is DTGVSQNPRHKITKRGQNVTFRCDPISEHNRLYWYRQTLGQGPEFLTYFQNEAQLEKSRLLSDRFSAERPKGSFSTLEIQRTEQGDSAMYLCASSGERGGSSYNEQFFGPGTRLTVL.

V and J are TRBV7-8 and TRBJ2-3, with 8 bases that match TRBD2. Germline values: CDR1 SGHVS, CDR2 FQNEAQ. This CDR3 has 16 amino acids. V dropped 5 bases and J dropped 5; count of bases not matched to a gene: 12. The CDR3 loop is CASSPGGGLDKDTQYF. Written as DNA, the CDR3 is TGTGCCAGCAGCCCAGGCGGGGGACTAGATAAAGATACGCAGTATTTT.

The DNA for the CDR3 is TGTGCCAGCAGTTTAGTTGGCGGAGACATTCAGTACTTC. The encoded protein is CASSLVGGDIQYF. V usage is TRBV27 and J usage is TRBJ2-4; D call uncertain. Between the trimmed V and J ends, which lost 2 bases and 8 bases, there was a span of 10 bases. This CDR3 region has 13 residues. In germline, CDR1 is MNHEY, CDR2 SMNVEV (reference sequence).

The CDR3 bases are TGCGCCAGCAGCTCGGCGGGGCTCTCAGAAGCTTTCTTT. It encodes CASSSAGLSEAFF. The chain recombines TRBV5-1 with TRBJ1-1; D is perhaps TRBD1 (5 bases). V shed 3 bases and J shed 8 bases, with 14 bases lying between them. This CDR3 has 13 amino acids. Germline CDR1 SGHRS, CDR2 YFSETQ.

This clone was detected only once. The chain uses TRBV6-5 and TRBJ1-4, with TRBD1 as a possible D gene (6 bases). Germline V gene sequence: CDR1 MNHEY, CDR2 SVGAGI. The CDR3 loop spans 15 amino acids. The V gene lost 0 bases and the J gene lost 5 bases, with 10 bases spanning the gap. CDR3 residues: CASSYSQGMNEKLFF. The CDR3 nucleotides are TGTGCCAGCAGTTACTCGCAGGGGATGAATGAAAAACTGTTTTTT.

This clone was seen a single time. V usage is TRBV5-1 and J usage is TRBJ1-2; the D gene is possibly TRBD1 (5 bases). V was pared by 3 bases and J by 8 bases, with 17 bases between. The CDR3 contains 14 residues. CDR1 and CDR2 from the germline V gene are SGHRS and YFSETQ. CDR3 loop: CASSSESGTVGYTF. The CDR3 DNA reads TGCGCCAGCAGCTCCGAATCCGGGACTGTCGGCTACACCTTC.

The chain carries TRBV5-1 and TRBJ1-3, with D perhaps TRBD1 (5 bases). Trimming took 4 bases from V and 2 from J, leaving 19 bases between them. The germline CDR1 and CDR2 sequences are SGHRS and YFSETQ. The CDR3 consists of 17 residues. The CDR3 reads CASSPRDRHLPGNTIYF. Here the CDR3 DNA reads TGCGCCAGCAGCCCCCGGGACCGGCATCTACCTGGAAACACCATATATTTT. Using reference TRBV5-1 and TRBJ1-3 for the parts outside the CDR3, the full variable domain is KAGVTQTPRYLIKTRGQQVTLSCSPISGHRSVSWYQQTPGQGLQFLFEYFSETQRNKGNFPGRFSGRQFSNSRSEMNVSTLELGDSALYLCASSPRDRHLPGNTIYFGEGSWLTVV.